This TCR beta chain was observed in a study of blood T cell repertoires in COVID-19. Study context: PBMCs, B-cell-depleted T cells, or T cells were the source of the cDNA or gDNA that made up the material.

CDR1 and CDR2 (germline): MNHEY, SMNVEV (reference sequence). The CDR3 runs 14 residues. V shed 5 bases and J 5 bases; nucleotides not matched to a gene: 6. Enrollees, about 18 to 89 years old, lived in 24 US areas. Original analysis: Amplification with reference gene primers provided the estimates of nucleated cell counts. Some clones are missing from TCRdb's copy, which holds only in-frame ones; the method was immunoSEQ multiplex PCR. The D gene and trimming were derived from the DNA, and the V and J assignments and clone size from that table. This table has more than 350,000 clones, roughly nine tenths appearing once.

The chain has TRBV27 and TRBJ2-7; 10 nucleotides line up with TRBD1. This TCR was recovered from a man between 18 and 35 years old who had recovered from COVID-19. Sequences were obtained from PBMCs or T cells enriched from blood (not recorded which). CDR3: CASSPRTGGNEQYF. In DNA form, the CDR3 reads TGTGCCAGCAGTCCTCGGACAGGGGGGAACGAGCAGTACTTC.